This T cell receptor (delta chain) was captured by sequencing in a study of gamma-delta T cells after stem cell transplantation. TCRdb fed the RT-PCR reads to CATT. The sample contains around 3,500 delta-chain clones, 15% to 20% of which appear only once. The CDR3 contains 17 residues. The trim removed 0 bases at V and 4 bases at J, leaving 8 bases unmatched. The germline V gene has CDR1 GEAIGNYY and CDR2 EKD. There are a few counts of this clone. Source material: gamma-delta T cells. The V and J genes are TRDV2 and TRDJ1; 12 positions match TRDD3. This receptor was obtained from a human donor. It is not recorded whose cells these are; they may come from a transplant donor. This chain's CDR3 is CACDTLLGDTHGDKLIF. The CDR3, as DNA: TGTGCCTGTGACACCCTCCTGGGGGATACGCACGGCGATAAACTCATCTTT.